Included here is one T cell receptor beta chain sequence, with context. This clonotype has at least ten counts. What this receptor recognizes is not known. No base quality values were provided; no much bigger clone lies one nucleotide off. The CDR3 numbers 15 residues from cysteine through phenylalanine. This entry keeps only the CDR3 DNA: 45 bases, framed from base 1. V is clipped by 4 bases and J by 8 bases, and the sequence between their germline boundaries is 15 bases long. Taken from the germline V gene (reference sequence), the CDR1 and CDR2 loops are LGHDT and YNNKEL. The library came from multiplex PCR. Instrument used: Illumina HiSeq 4000. CDR3 regions were amplified by Arm-PCR with iRepertoire HTBI primers to construct TCR beta libraries. Gel purification was performed on PCR products prior to sequencing. The authors processed their data as follows. A total of 62 TRBV and some 15 TRBJ segments were identified across samples and were used for gene usage analysis of CDR3 amino acid clonotypes. COPE and FqMerger were used to merge the filtered high-quality paired reads into contigs. BLAST was used to align contigs to IMGT TRBV, TRBD and TRBJ reference genes, and CDR3 was defined according to IMGT. Clonotypes above 0.1% frequency were classified as highly expanded clones. Shannon entropy was used to measure repertoire diversity, and the Gini coefficient was used to measure V-J evenness. Public clonotypes were defined as clonotypes shared by more than one individual. The public reads were run again by TCRdb, first through fastp at Q25 and then through MiXCR, and only productive beta chains were kept. Each CDR3 protein appears once, grouped with its most common genes and DNA. These V and J calls originate from TCRdb's pipeline instead of the authors' own analysis. The sample has more than 400,000 distinct CDR3 sequences on record, 16% of them singletons. The top ten hold more than 9% of the sample.

This entry belongs to a study of regulatory T cells in long-lasting Graves disease (dated by TCRdb to the early 2020s). With respect to the entire study: In the newly diagnosed Graves' disease group, patients had been taking antithyroid drugs for less than 3 months. Persistent Graves' disease patients were compared with newly diagnosed Graves' disease patients by peripheral blood TCR sequencing and RNA sequencing. The study was registered as a clinical trial and conducted in China. TCR sequencing covered roughly 13 persistent and around 20 newly diagnosed Graves' disease patients, about 35 samples in total. Study-level results and caveats: Persistent Graves' disease patients showed lower TCR Shannon entropy and fewer highly expanded clones than newly diagnosed patients, suggesting clonal expansion. Preferential use of TRBV28, TRBJ1-2 and TRBJ2-5 was observed in persistent disease, whereas TRBV20-1 and TRBJ2-1 were favored in newly diagnosed disease. Only peripheral blood was studied, because thyroid tissue, the primary lesion, was inaccessible. More public clonotypes were shared among persistent patients (roughly 3,000) than among newly diagnosed patients (under 1,000). Sequencing and analysis were limited to the TCR beta chain. The authors acknowledged the small sample size as a limitation that may reduce accuracy.

In light of the paper, this sample's time point label describes: newly diagnosed GD, antithyroid drugs for less than 3 months. For both TCR sequencing and RNA sequencing, RNA was extracted from PBMCs using TRIzol. The diagnosis of Graves' disease followed American Thyroid Association guidelines. Recruitment of patients was carried out at an endocrinology department in Xi'an, China. Each patient gave approximately 10 milliliters of peripheral blood, collected in an EDTA anticoagulant tube. PBMCs were isolated by Ficoll Paque Plus density gradient separation without further T cell sorting. An Agilent 2100 Bioanalyzer and agarose gel were used to check RNA quality, while a NanoDrop 2000 measured RNA concentration. In addition, the sample was reused for a study of T cells in Graves' hyperthyroidism and ophthalmopathy. Drawing on the second study: A patient counted as having stable Graves' hyperthyroidism if no progression to ophthalmopathy occurred over 18 months of follow-up. Hyperthyroidism patients were aged 18 to 65 years and newly diagnosed, with disease duration of less than 2 months. The study excluded patients with uncontrolled infections, other autoimmune diseases, pregnancy or lactation. Diagnoses were established on the basis of clinical symptoms, serum thyroxine and TRAb, thyroid ultrasound, and orbital computed tomography. A first-round RT-PCR of the TCR CDR3 used the HTBI primer set with the Qiagen OneStep RT-PCR kit. Most expanded thyroid clonotypes (frequency above 0.001) were also detected in blood, suggesting blood repertoires may reflect thyroid immune responses. A model built on a 13 V-J signature distinguished ophthalmopathy from stable hyperthyroidism, reaching 85% to 90% sensitivity and 81% to 83% specificity in cross-validation and 80%/75% in testing. In validation, the model predicted progression to ophthalmopathy with approximately 69% sensitivity and 72% to 85% specificity, a median of about six months before onset. TCR V-J signatures able to tell the groups apart were searched for in a discovery cohort of around 95 patients, of whom about 40 had Graves' ophthalmopathy and roughly 57 had stable Graves' hyperthyroidism. Whether ophthalmopathy could be predicted prospectively was tested in an independent validation cohort made up of 18 to 20 hyperthyroidism patients plus 17 patients who later progressed to ophthalmopathy. The roughly 99 discovery patients were divided at random into training and test sets in a 7:3 ratio. In addition, the study compared T-cell repertoires in thyroid tissue and in blood from roughly six Graves' hyperthyroidism patients. After blood sampling, hyperthyroidism patients were treated with methimazole at a starting dose of 30 mg daily, and ophthalmopathy patients were treated with high-dose intravenous methylprednisolone. The libraries were constructed in a second round of multiplex PCR and then size-selected and purified. The libraries were sequenced on an Illumina HiSeq2000 using paired-end 100 bp reads. SOAPnuke was used to process the raw data, throwing out any read that contained adapters or uncalled bases, had a mean Phred below 15, or lacked an exact constant-primer or identifier match. COPE v1.2.5 was used to merge high-quality paired reads, and clonotypes were defined as unique nucleotide sequences. MiTCR v1.1 was used to align clonotypes to the IMGT TRBV, TRBD and TRBJ reference segments. The analysis included only V-J combinations with a frequency above 0.0001, which together covered 99% to 99.2% of the repertoires. A TCS score was defined as the ratio between F50 (clonal expansion) and ExV (chaos), using BLOSUM62-based TCRdist between CDR3 peptides within each V-J. Welch's t-statistics and random forest reduced several hundred V-J features to roughly 13, which were used in a naive Bayes classifier (R e1071). No statistical method was used to fix the sample size in advance, and group allocation was not hidden from the investigators. The paper reports TCR Vbeta CDR3 sequencing of 130 to 150 peripheral blood samples: 43 ophthalmopathy, 70 to 85 hyperthyroidism and roughly 17 progressor patients.

The chain is made from TRBV3-1 and TRBJ1-6; TRBD1 is a possible D gene, resting on 6 matching bases. The material sequenced was peripheral blood mononuclear cells (PBMCs), taken at new diagnosis, from a patient treated with antithyroid drugs. The TCR was taken from a middle-aged man with Graves disease. Donor details come from another sample of the same person, matched by shared clones. The CDR3 loop reads CASSPGAARDSPLHF. The DNA sequence is as follows: TGTGCCAGCAGCCCGGGGGCCGCCCGTGATTCACCCCTCCACTTT.